This paragraph covers one T cell receptor (beta chain) sequence. The table lists this clonotype with a count of one. No antigen is known for it. A much larger clone differs from this one at a single base, so this may be a read error. These data belong to a study of T cells after yellow fever vaccination (dated by TCRdb to between 2017 and 2020). The study in broad terms: The SMART-Seq v4 Ultra Low Input RNA kit was used to prepare libraries from fractions with low cell numbers. Bulk TCR alpha and beta repertoires were sequenced longitudinally to track T-cell clones before and after primary and booster YFV17D yellow fever vaccination. Two healthy male donors, one aged 18 to 30 and one aged 30 to 40 years, made up the cohort. Blood was drawn at multiple timepoints before and after primary and secondary immunization, with bulk PBMC replicates and cell subsets isolated. On the study overall, not on this receptor specifically: After the booster, most of the clones that had expanded following primary vaccination were detected again (roughly 96% of CD4 and 88% of CD8), which suggests that memory was broadly maintained. A small fraction of clonotypes showed up in both the CD4 and CD8 compartments, probably as a result of convergent recombination. Because only two donors were included in the study, the extent to which the findings can be generalized is limited. Because abundant contaminating clonotypes from the bulk population could be contained in FACS-sorted repertoires, computational filtering was required. Compared with the primary T-cell response, the secondary T-cell response was faster but weaker, reaching its peak on day 5 rather than on day 15.

Sequencing relied on an Illumina NovaSeq 6000. TCR cDNA was made using 5'RACE template switching, a step that added a universal primer site and unique molecular identifiers. cDNA synthesis was primed from both the TCR alpha and TCR beta constant segments. Two PCR steps were used to amplify libraries, with sample barcodes and sequencing adapters being added in the second step. Sequencing of libraries was performed on Illumina HiSeq 2500 (2x100 bp) or NovaSeq (2x150 bp). The published analysis was carried out like this. Reads were demultiplexed and collapsed into UMI consensus sequences with MIGEC, and V(D)J alignment was performed with MiXCR. Vaccine-responding clonotypes were defined with edgeR using replicate PBMC samples, requiring FDR below 0.01 and a log2 fold change above 5 up to day 15. Bulk clonotypes were assigned CD4 or CD8 identity according to which sequenced CD4 or CD8 repertoire held them at higher abundance. The public reads were reprocessed in TCRdb via fastp at Q25 and MiXCR, keeping in-frame beta chains. Rows are unified per CDR3 protein, each entry keeping the most common DNA and genes. Here the V and J calls rest on TCRdb's processing, not on the authors' analysis. A total of some 400,000 distinct CDR3 sequences appear in this sample, 18% of them only once. The top ten clones comprise roughly 19% of the sample.

According to the study, the label for this sample's treatment or condition signals: live attenuated yellow fever vaccine strain. At each blood-draw timepoint, two biological replicates of bulk PBMCs were obtained. A standard Ficoll-Paque protocol was used to isolate PBMCs from peripheral blood. RNA was extracted with TriZol from bulk PBMCs, CD4 and CD8 fractions, and dextramer-positive and dextramer-negative fractions. Cut back by 5 bases and 2 bases, the V and J ends lie 8 bases apart. Including cysteine and phenylalanine, the CDR3 has 13 amino acids. Only the CDR3 part of the read is kept: 39 bases, read in frame from the first base. CDR1 and CDR2, per the germline V gene (reference sequence), are SEHNR and FQNEAQ.

The source of this sequence is a man between 18 and 29 years old who received the YFV17D yellow fever vaccine. The material was PBMCs, obtained before the yellow fever booster vaccination. The V gene is TRBV7-9 and the J gene is TRBJ2-3, with a tentative D gene TRBD2 over 6 matching bases. The CDR3 protein sequence reads: CASSGGSTDTQYF. The nucleotides read TGTGCCAGCAGCGGGGGGTCCACAGATACGCAGTATTTT.